The next 26 T cell receptor beta chains were all read from a single sample in a study of OX40 agonist ivuxolimab in advanced cancers. Here immunoSEQ multiplex PCR was the method, and the copy in TCRdb shows in-frame clones only, minus some. The data show 45,000 to 75,000 clones, 79% seen once. Sequencing used CD4+ or CD8+ T cells sorted from blood, obtained in a trial of the OX40 agonist ivuxolimab. The receptors come from an adult with an advanced solid tumor such as melanoma, head and neck, liver or kidney cancer.

The chain links TRBV7-9 to TRBJ1-5; D is undetermined. Germline CDR1 and CDR2: SEHNR and FQNEAQ (reference sequence). V was shortened by 1 base and J by 5 bases, with 3 bases between the two germline ends. This CDR3 contains 12 residues. CDR3 coding DNA: TGTGCCAGCAGCTTAGACGATCAGCCCCAGCATTTT. It translates to CASSLDDQPQHF.

The chain combines TRBV28 with TRBJ2-5; D is unclear. The DNA end lines up better with TRBJ2-7; the J call may be wrong. The CDR3 totals 13 residues. The germline V gene encodes CDR1 MDHEN and CDR2 SYDVKM. In DNA, the CDR3 is TGTGCCAGCAGGGCCTGGACCTCCTACGAGCAGTACTTC. It translates to CASRAWTSYEQYF.

V and J are TRBV29-1 and TRBJ2-1; D is undetermined. Germline CDR1 is SQVTM and CDR2 is ANQGSEA. This CDR3 comprises 14 residues. The V and J ends lost 7 bases and 1 base respectively, with 14 bases between them. The CDR3 bases are TGCAGCGCCCACAGCCGTCAATCCTACAATGAGCAGTTCTTC. Protein product: CSAHSRQSYNEQFF.

The chain uses TRBV5-1 and TRBJ2-7; D might be TRBD1 (6 bases). From germline, CDR1 is SGHRS and CDR2 YFSETQ. V lost 0 bases and J 4 bases, leaving 14 bases between the germline ends. The CDR3 is 15 residues long. DNA of the CDR3: TGCGCCAGCAGCTTGGTGGGGGCTCCTCAATACGAGCAGTACTTC. Translation gives CASSLVGAPQYEQYF.

The genes are TRBV4-1 and TRBJ2-2, with D unclear. This CDR3 spans 16 amino acids. CDR1 and CDR2 from the germline V gene are MGHRA and YSYEKL. V lost 0 bases and J 6 bases, leaving 14 bases between the germline ends. CDR3 DNA sequence: TGCGCCAGCAGCCAAGAAGTTGGGCCGGGCGCCGGGGAGCTGTTTTTT. Amino acids: CASSQEVGPGAGELFF.

This chain joins TRBV11-3 and TRBJ2-2; 7 positions match TRBD2. The germline CDR1 and CDR2 sequences are SGHNT and YENEEA. Trimming took 0 bases from V and 0 from J; bases not matched to a gene: 7. The CDR3 contains 18 residues. As DNA, the CDR3 is TGTGCCAGCAGCTTAGATCAATGGGGGAGGGCGAACACCGGGGAGCTGTTTTTT. Amino acid sequence: CASSLDQWGRANTGELFF.

This clone was found many times. V usage is TRBV6-1 and J usage is TRBJ1-4; D possibly corresponds to TRBD1 (6 bases). This CDR3 is 14 amino acids long. From germline, CDR1 is MNHNS and CDR2 SASEGT. Trimming shortened V by 4 bases and J by 8 bases, and 14 bases separated the two germline ends. Here the CDR3 DNA reads TGTGCCAGCAGTGGGGGGGGCCTAAGGGAAAAACTGTTTTTT. The encoded protein is CASSGGGLREKLFF.

The rearrangement uses TRBV6-1 and TRBJ1-3; possible D gene TRBD1, 6 bases. CDR1 and CDR2 from the germline V gene are MNHNS and SASEGT. The ends were cut back, 6 bases at V and 0 bases at J, with 9 bases in the middle. This CDR3 is 14 amino acids long. The CDR3 DNA follows: TGTGCCAGCAGACAGGGCTTCTCTGGAAACACCATATATTTT. Its translation is CASRQGFSGNTIYF.

This sequence joins TRBV7-8 and TRBJ2-2, with 14 bases lining up with TRBD2. The V gene's germline CDR1 is SGHVS and CDR2 FQNEAQ. The CDR3 contains 19 residues. V lost 4 bases and J lost 3; bases outside the gene matches: 10. The CDR3 spells CASSSGLAGGFIHTGELFF. CDR3 coding DNA: TGTGCCAGCAGCTCAGGACTAGCGGGGGGTTTCATCCACACCGGGGAGCTGTTTTTT.

This clone has only a few counts. The genes are TRBV5-6 and TRBJ2-2; D uncertain. Per germline, CDR1 SGHDT and CDR2 YYEEEE. With 4 bases removed from V and 3 bases from J, the gap between germline ends came to 22 bases. The CDR3 runs 18 residues. The CDR3, as DNA: TGTGCCAGCAGCCGGTTTGGACCAATCCAGGTTGACACCGGGGAGCTGTTTTTT. Amino acids: CASSRFGPIQVDTGELFF.

This chain uses TRBV6-1 with TRBJ2-7; D is unclear. The germline V gene has CDR1 MNHNS and CDR2 SASEGT. Trimming shortened V by 5 bases and J by 0 bases, and 5 bases separated the two germline ends. The CDR3 sequence is 12 residues long. The CDR3 region is CASSTSSYEQYF. The CDR3 DNA follows: TGTGCCAGCAGTACCAGCTCCTACGAGCAGTACTTC.

This clone was observed a handful of times. The chain carries TRBV30 and TRBJ2-7; D not certain. The V and J ends lost 1 base and 2 bases respectively, with 21 bases between them. The CDR3 sequence is 17 residues long. Germline V gives CDR1 GTSNPN, CDR2 SVGIG (reference sequence). The CDR3 here is CAWSAKGRWRLTYEQYF. The CDR3 DNA is TGTGCCTGGAGTGCCAAAGGCCGGTGGCGCCTCACCTACGAGCAGTACTTC.

The chain links TRBV2 to TRBJ1-5; no clear D. This CDR3 has 14 residues. V shed 7 bases and J shed 0 bases, with 10 bases lying between them. CDR1 and CDR2 from the germline V gene are SNHLY and FYNNEI. The CDR3 here is CASKAAYSNQPQHF. The DNA for the CDR3 is TGTGCCAGCAAGGCTGCTTATAGCAATCAGCCCCAGCATTTT.

The chain carries TRBV5-1 and TRBJ2-2; 12 bases agree with TRBD1. The CDR3 is made up of 17 amino acids. Losses at the gene ends were 4 bases for V and 4 bases for J; bases not matched to a gene: 8. The germline gives CDR1 SGHRS, CDR2 YFSETQ. For the CDR3, the DNA is TGCGCCAGCAGCGCGAAGGGACAGGGGGCAGGCACCGGGGAGCTGTTTTTT. Translating it yields CASSAKGQGAGTGELFF. Using reference TRBV5-1 and TRBJ2-2 for the parts outside the CDR3, the full variable domain is KAGVTQTPRYLIKTRGQQVTLSCSPISGHRSVSWYQQTPGQGLQFLFEYFSETQRNKGNFPGRFSGRQFSNSRSEMNVSTLELGDSALYLCASSAKGQGAGTGELFFGEGSRLTVL.

This chain uses TRBV6-1 with TRBJ2-1; 7 bases match TRBD2. The CDR3 contains 10 residues. The ends lost 9 bases at V and 10 bases at J; junction bases unmatched: 3. Germline loops: CDR1 MNHNS, CDR2 SASEGT. The CDR3: CASGLVEQFF. The CDR3 DNA follows: TGTGCCAGTGGACTAGTAGAGCAGTTCTTC.

This chain connects TRBV2 to TRBJ1-2; possibly TRBD1 for D (5 bases). Trimming stripped 2 bases from V and 8 bases from J, with 15 bases between. Germline V gives CDR1 SNHLY, CDR2 FYNNEI. This CDR3 has 14 amino acids. CDR3 coding DNA: TGTGCCAGCAGTGAACGGCAGGGAAATAGAGGCTACACCTTC. Protein: CASSERQGNRGYTF.

This chain links TRBV5-1 with TRBJ2-1; 9 bases line up with TRBD1. The CDR3 sequence is 19 residues long. Losses at the gene ends were 1 base for V and 4 bases for J; bases not matched to a gene: 15. Germline V gene lookup returns CDR1 SGHRS and CDR2 YFSETQ. As DNA, the CDR3 is TGCGCCAGCAGCTTGCCCGTCATCGTAGGACAGGGGTCATACAATGAGCAGTTCTTC. Residues: CASSLPVIVGQGSYNEQFF.

The chain has TRBV18 and TRBJ1-2; D gene uncertain. Trimming stripped 2 bases from V and 8 bases from J, with 12 bases between. CDR1 KGHSH and CDR2 LQKENI come from the germline V gene. The CDR3 sequence is 13 residues long. For the CDR3, the DNA is TGTGCCAGCTCACCAGGGAGCGGGATAGGCTACACCTTC. Translated, it gives CASSPGSGIGYTF.

The chain links TRBV9 to TRBJ2-3; D ambiguous. Germline V CDR1 and CDR2: SGDLS, YYNGEE. This CDR3 comprises 13 residues. The V gene lost 0 bases and the J gene lost 6 bases, with 8 bases spanning the gap. CDR3 residues: CASSVAIRDTQYF. DNA of the CDR3: TGTGCCAGCAGCGTAGCTATAAGGGATACGCAGTATTTT.

The chain combines TRBV5-1 with TRBJ1-2; D ambiguous. Germline V gene lookup returns CDR1 SGHRS and CDR2 YFSETQ. The CDR3 loop spans 15 amino acids. Trimming shortened V by 4 bases and J by 6 bases, and 19 bases separated the two germline ends. The CDR3 spells CASSGTGNDWDGYTF. CDR3 nucleotides: TGCGCCAGCAGCGGAACGGGAAACGACTGGGATGGCTACACCTTC.

V is TRBV6-5 and J is TRBJ2-5, with D possibly TRBD2 on 5 matching bases. The CDR3 sequence is 12 residues long. Trimming took 4 bases from V and 2 from J, leaving 5 bases between them. Germline CDR1 and CDR2: MNHEY and SVGAGI. The CDR3 is CASSLAQETQYF. CDR3 sequence (DNA): TGTGCCAGCAGTTTAGCGCAAGAGACCCAGTACTTC.

The CDR3 DNA reads TGTGCCAGCAGTTATTATTCCCCCGTCTACGAGCAGTACTTC. Translating it yields CASSYYSPVYEQYF. The chain carries TRBV6-6 and TRBJ2-7; D is undetermined. V was clipped by 3 bases and J by 3 bases, with 12 bases between them. This CDR3 region has 14 residues. The V gene's germline CDR1 is MNHNY and CDR2 SVGAGI (reference sequence).

The rearrangement uses TRBV9 and TRBJ2-2; D might be TRBD1 or TRBD2, each matching 5 bases. CDR1 and CDR2 from the germline V gene are SGDLS and YYNGEE. CDR3 length: 16 amino acids. The V end was cut by 0 bases, the J end by 0 bases, with 9 bases between. CDR3 DNA sequence: TGTGCCAGCAGCGTAGAGGGGACCGCGAACACCGGGGAGCTGTTTTTT. This codes for CASSVEGTANTGELFF.

The chain has TRBV4-1 and TRBJ1-1; tentatively, D is TRBD1 (6 bases). Germline lookup yields CDR1 MGHRA and CDR2 YSYEKL. Trimming removed 6 bases from V and 3 bases from J, with 20 bases in between. The CDR3 length is 16 residues. The CDR3 bases are TGCGCCAGCAGTAAAGGCAGGGGAAGAGAGGACACTGAAGCTTTCTTT. It yields the protein CASSKGRGREDTEAFF.

The chain links TRBV30 to TRBJ1-2; 7 nucleotides align to TRBD1. V was pared by 2 bases and J by 8 bases, with 20 bases of the junction left unmatched. Germline CDR1 reads GTSNPN; CDR2 reads SVGIG (reference sequence). The CDR3 consists of 17 residues. CDR3 nucleotide sequence: TGTGCCTGGAGTCACCCAAGGACCATACAGGGGTACGGGGGCTACACCTTC. It codes for CAWSHPRTIQGYGGYTF.

This clone was detected only a few times. V is TRBV11-2 and J is TRBJ2-5, with a possible D match to TRBD2 (6 bases). The germline gives CDR1 SGHAT, CDR2 FQNNGV. This CDR3 is 15 amino acids long. The V end was cut by 5 bases, the J end by 9 bases, with 22 bases between. The CDR3 here is CASSPTTGTPSAQYF. The CDR3 DNA is TGTGCCAGCAGCCCAACGACCGGGACTCCGTCCGCCCAGTACTTC. Based on the CDR3 plus reference TRBV11-2 and TRBJ2-5, the full variable domain is EAGVAQSPRYKIIEKRQSVAFWCNPISGHATLYWYQQILGQGPKLLIQFQNNGVVDDSQLPKDRFSAERLKGVDSTLKIQPAKLEDSAVYLCASSPTTGTPSAQYFGPGTRLLVL.